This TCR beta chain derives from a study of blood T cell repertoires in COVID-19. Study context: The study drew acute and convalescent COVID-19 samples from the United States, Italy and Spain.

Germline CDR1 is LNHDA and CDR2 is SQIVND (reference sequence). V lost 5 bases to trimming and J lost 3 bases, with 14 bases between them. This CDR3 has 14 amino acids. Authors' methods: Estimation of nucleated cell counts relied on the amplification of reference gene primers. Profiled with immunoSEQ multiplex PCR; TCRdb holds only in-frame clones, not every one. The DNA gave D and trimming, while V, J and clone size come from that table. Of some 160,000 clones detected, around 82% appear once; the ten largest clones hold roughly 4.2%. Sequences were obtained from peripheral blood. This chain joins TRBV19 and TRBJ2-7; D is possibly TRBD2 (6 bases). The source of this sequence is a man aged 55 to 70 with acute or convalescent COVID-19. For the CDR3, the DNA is TGTGCCAGTAGTGTTCGCGGGACCAACTACGAGCAGTACTTC. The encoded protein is CASSVRGTNYEQYF.